One and the same sample provided the 22 T cell receptor beta chains below, sequenced in a study of shared clonotypes between healthy human individuals. It was CD45RO-negative cells, positively selected for CCR7, that made up naive CD8 cells, with terminally differentiated effector memory CD45RA+ cells excluded. Clones were read by immunoSEQ multiplex PCR, and TCRdb kept only the in-frame ones, dropping some. The table shows around 2,100,000 clones, with about 95% occurring only once. Sequencing was performed on naive CD8+ T cells sorted from blood. These receptors originate from a man in his late teens or twenties in good health.

The rearrangement joins TRBV9 to TRBJ2-2; D uncertain. V was clipped by 2 bases and J by 1 base, with 6 bases between them. The CDR3 has 14 amino acids. CDR1 and CDR2 (germline): SGDLS, YYNGEE. CDR3 DNA sequence: TGTGCCAGCAGCGTTTGGCGGAACACCGGGGAGCTGTTTTTT. Protein: CASSVWRNTGELFF.

This chain uses TRBV9 with TRBJ2-5; D ambiguous. CDR1 SGDLS and CDR2 YYNGEE come from the germline V gene. The V gene lost 4 bases and the J gene lost 3 bases, with 7 bases spanning the gap. This CDR3 is 12 amino acids long. The CDR3 region is CASSREEETQYF. CDR3 DNA sequence: TGTGCCAGCAGCAGAGAGGAAGAGACCCAGTACTTC.

CDR3 sequence reads: CASTTDRIKTYGYTF. CDR3 sequence (DNA): TGTGCCAGCACTACGGACAGGATTAAAACCTATGGCTACACCTTC. The chain couples TRBV25-1 to TRBJ1-2; TRBD1 matches at 7 bases. The germline V gene has CDR1 MGHDK and CDR2 SYGVNS. V lost 7 bases to trimming and J lost 4 bases; unmatched junction nucleotides: 12. CDR3 length: 15 residues.

V is TRBV29-1 and J is TRBJ1-2, with D hard to call. CDR1 is SQVTM, CDR2 ANQGSEA, per germline. The CDR3 has 11 amino acids. Trimming left V 4 bases short and J 6 bases short, with 9 bases between. CDR3 protein: CSVGDMNGYTF. The CDR3 DNA is TGCAGCGTTGGGGATATGAATGGCTACACCTTC.

This chain connects TRBV5-1 to TRBJ2-3; TRBD2 matches at 9 bases. Trimming cost V 2 bases and J 4 bases; bases outside gene matches: 5. Germline-derived CDR1 and CDR2 are SGHRS and YFSETQ. The length of the CDR3 is 15 residues. CDR3 coding DNA: TGCGCCAGCAGCTTCGGGGCTAGCGGGGCAGATACGCAGTATTTT. Protein: CASSFGASGADTQYF. Full variable domain (rest looked up from reference TRBV5-1 and TRBJ2-3): KAGVTQTPRYLIKTRGQQVTLSCSPISGHRSVSWYQQTPGQGLQFLFEYFSETQRNKGNFPGRFSGRQFSNSRSEMNVSTLELGDSALYLCASSFGASGADTQYFGPGTRLTVL.

The chain joins TRBV6-5 to TRBJ2-1, with D possibly TRBD1 on 6 matching bases. The CDR3 runs 13 residues. V was clipped by 5 bases and J by 12 bases, with 17 bases between them. CDR1 MNHEY and CDR2 SVGAGI come from the germline V gene. CDR3 loop: CASSTDSFAGQFF. As DNA, the CDR3 is TGTGCCAGCAGTACGGACAGTTTTGCTGGGCAGTTCTTC.

Remarks on this clone: Other DNA variants within this sample encode the same CDR3. The chain combines TRBV19 with TRBJ1-1, with D possibly matching TRBD1 (6 bases). V was pared by 6 bases and J by 1 base, with 9 bases between. This CDR3 is built from 13 residues. Germline-derived CDR1 and CDR2 are LNHDA and SQIVND (reference sequence). CDR3 sequence (DNA): TGTGCCAGTAGCATACAGGGGAACACTGAAGCTTTCTTT. This encodes CASSIQGNTEAFF.

In this sample, this clone turned up once. The chain carries TRBV25-1 and TRBJ2-7, with 10 bases lining up with TRBD2. Germline-derived CDR1 and CDR2 are MGHDK and SYGVNS. With V trimmed by 4 bases and J by 6 bases, 9 bases remained unmatched. The CDR3 runs 15 residues. The CDR3 DNA reads TGTGCCAGCAGTGCTCTAGCGGGAGATGTGGGCGAGCAGTACTTC. The encoded protein is CASSALAGDVGEQYF.

This CDR3 is CASTVSVYEQYF. The DNA of the CDR3 is TGTGCCAGCACCGTAAGCGTATACGAGCAGTACTTC. The gene calls are TRBV6-1 and TRBJ2-7; the D is unclear. Germline CDR1 and CDR2: MNHNS and SASEGT. The germline V and J ends were trimmed by 7 bases and 4 bases, with 11 bases remaining between them. CDR3 length equals 12 residues.

A word on this clone: The same CDR3 can be traced to other DNA sequences in this sample. The chain carries TRBV27 and TRBJ2-7, with TRBD1 as a possible D gene (5 bases). The CDR3 sequence is 14 residues long. Germline loops: CDR1 MNHEY, CDR2 SMNVEV (reference sequence). Trimming shortened V by 3 bases and J by 3 bases, and 12 bases separated the two germline ends. Here the CDR3 reads CASSFNSGYYEQYF. For the CDR3, the DNA is TGTGCCAGCAGTTTTAATTCAGGGTACTACGAGCAGTACTTC.

The chain couples TRBV2 to TRBJ1-5, with a tentative D call TRBD1 (5 bases). Trimming removed 0 bases from V and 4 bases from J, with 10 bases in between. The CDR3 is made up of 15 amino acids. The germline gives CDR1 SNHLY, CDR2 FYNNEI. The CDR3 loop is CASSEAFQGNQPQHF. CDR3 nucleotides: TGTGCCAGCAGTGAAGCCTTCCAGGGTAATCAGCCCCAGCATTTT.

This clone was picked up one time. CDR3 loop: CASSQPPDLQGIIETQYF. In DNA form, the CDR3 reads TGTGCCAGCAGCCAACCACCCGACTTACAGGGGATTATTGAGACCCAGTACTTC. The chain links TRBV7-3 to TRBJ2-5; 7 nucleotides match TRBD1. CDR3 length: 18 residues. Trimming at V came to 5 bases and at J to 5 bases, leaving 20 bases not matched to a gene. In germline, CDR1 is SGHTA, CDR2 FQGTGA.

V is TRBV29-1 and J is TRBJ1-1; maybe TRBD1 (5 bases). Trimming pared 7 bases from V and 3 bases from J, leaving 12 bases between. The CDR3 loop spans 12 amino acids. Germline loops: CDR1 SQVTM, CDR2 ANQGSEA. The CDR3 sequence: CSGVIGDTEAFF. In DNA form, the CDR3 reads TGCAGCGGAGTAATAGGGGACACTGAAGCTTTCTTT.

Regarding this clone: Other DNA variants within this sample encode the same CDR3. The chain joins TRBV6-5 to TRBJ2-3, with D perhaps matching TRBD2 (5 bases). In germline, CDR1 is MNHEY, CDR2 SVGAGI. The CDR3 is made up of 16 amino acids. The V end was cut by 0 bases, the J end by 1 base, with 11 bases between. The CDR3 protein is CASSYSAGERTDTQYF. Here the CDR3 DNA reads TGTGCCAGCAGTTACTCGGCCGGGGAACGCACAGATACGCAGTATTTT.

The chain links TRBV7-9 to TRBJ1-1; D not certain. The germline CDR1 and CDR2 sequences are SEHNR and FQNEAQ (reference sequence). This CDR3 contains 13 residues. V lost 1 base and J 8 bases, leaving 11 bases between the germline ends. The chain's CDR3 is CASSLVFGQEAFF. CDR3 coding DNA: TGTGCCAGCAGCTTAGTCTTTGGTCAGGAAGCTTTCTTT.

A single count supports this clone. This chain connects TRBV7-9 to TRBJ2-1; 9 nucleotides align to TRBD2. V dropped 5 bases and J dropped 7; count of bases not matched to a gene: 9. The CDR3 is 15 residues long. The germline gives CDR1 SEHNR, CDR2 FQNEAQ (reference sequence). The CDR3 nucleotides are TGTGCCAGCAGCCTAAAAGCGGGAGGAACAAATGAGCAGTTCTTC. It is translated as CASSLKAGGTNEQFF.

V and J are TRBV2 and TRBJ1-1; D is perhaps TRBD1 (6 bases). CDR3 length: 15 residues. Germline CDR1 is SNHLY and CDR2 is FYNNEI. V was pared by 1 base and J by 1 base, with 10 bases between. The CDR3 DNA reads TGTGCCAGCAGTGAAGTATTCAGGGGGAACACTGAAGCTTTCTTT. It translates to CASSEVFRGNTEAFF.

The chain combines TRBV28 with TRBJ1-1, with D tentatively TRBD1 (5 bases). Between the trimmed V and J ends, which lost 10 bases and 1 base, there was a span of 16 bases. Germline loops: CDR1 MDHEN, CDR2 SYDVKM. The CDR3 has 14 amino acids. CDR3 in amino acids: CAIGGFPQNTEAFF. CDR3 DNA: TGTGCCATTGGGGGGTTCCCCCAGAACACTGAAGCTTTCTTT. Full variable domain (outside the CDR3, taken from reference TRBV28 and TRBJ1-1): DVKVTQSSRYLVKRTGEKVFLECVQDMDHENMFWYRQDPGLGLRLIYFSYDVKMKEKGDIPEGYSVSREKKERFSLILESASTNQTSMYLCAIGGFPQNTEAFFGQGTRLTVV.

Regarding this clone: One end of the junction does not line up with germline, which may come from a read error. The sample has other DNA sequences that encode this CDR3 too. V is TRBV29-1 and J is TRBJ2-7; D is unresolved. Looked up from germline, CDR1 is SQVTM and CDR2 is ANQGSEA. This CDR3 has 12 residues. CDR3: CSVKDNSYEQYF. The CDR3, as DNA: TGCAGCGTTAAAGACAACTCCTACGAGCAGTACTTC.

This chain links TRBV5-1 with TRBJ2-7; no clear D. Germline V CDR1 and CDR2: SGHRS, YFSETQ. V gave up 1 base and J gave up 2 bases, with 4 bases separating them. The CDR3 is made up of 12 amino acids. The CDR3 nucleotides are TGCGCCAGCAGCTTGCCCCCCTACGAGCAGTACTTC. Translation gives CASSLPPYEQYF.

The gene calls are TRBV7-9 and TRBJ1-4; TRBD1 aligns across 10 bases. V was clipped by 6 bases and J by 3 bases; unmatched bases: 10. The CDR3 spans 17 residues. Germline assignment: CDR1 SEHNR and CDR2 FQNEAQ (reference sequence). As DNA, the CDR3 is TGTGCCAGCAGGGCGACAGGGGGCCGAGCGGCTAATGAAAAACTGTTTTTT. The encoded protein is CASRATGGRAANEKLFF.

A few counts support this clone. CDR3 DNA sequence: TGTGCCAGCAGCCCTAGTTGGGGGCGTCTTAACTATGGCTACACCTTC. Its protein product is CASSPSWGRLNYGYTF. The chain has TRBV27 and TRBJ1-2; D perhaps matches TRBD1 (6 bases). This CDR3 contains 16 residues. Between the trimmed V and J ends, which lost 6 bases and 1 base, there was a span of 18 bases. Germline loops: CDR1 MNHEY, CDR2 SMNVEV (reference sequence).